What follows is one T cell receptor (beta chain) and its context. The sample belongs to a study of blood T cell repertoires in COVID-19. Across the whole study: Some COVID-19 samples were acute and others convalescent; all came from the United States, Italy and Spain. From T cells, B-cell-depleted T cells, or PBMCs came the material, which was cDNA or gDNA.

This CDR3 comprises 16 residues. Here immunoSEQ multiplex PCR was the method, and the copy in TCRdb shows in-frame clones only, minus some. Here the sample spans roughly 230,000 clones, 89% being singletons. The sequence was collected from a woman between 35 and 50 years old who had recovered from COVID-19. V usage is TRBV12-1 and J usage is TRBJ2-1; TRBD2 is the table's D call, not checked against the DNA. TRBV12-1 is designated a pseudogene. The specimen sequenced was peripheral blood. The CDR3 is CASSLTGLVFDHEQFF. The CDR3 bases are TGTGCCAGCAGCTTGACGGGACTAGTCTTTGATCATGAGCAGTTCTTC.